These T cell receptor beta chains were read from a single sample in a study of Graves' ophthalmopathy and Graves' hyperthyroidism. One entry per CDR3 protein, called by TCRdb with MiXCR from the multiplex PCR reads. The table shows 200,000 to 300,000 distinct CDR3 sequences, with 45% occurring only once. The sequenced sample was peripheral blood. The receptors come from an adult man with Graves' ophthalmopathy. CDR3s include the opening cysteine and the closing phenylalanine or tryptophan. D genes are given only for firm matches. Size is omitted from some rows. Given values are once, few, many or a class for expanded clones.

J: TRBJ2-7; D: TRBD2; size: -; V: TRBV13; CDR3: CASSLSGSVSHEQYF; DNA: TGTGCCAGCAGCCTTAGCGGGAGTGTTTCCCACGAGCAGTACTTC
J: TRBJ2-5; D: TRBD2; size: -; V: TRBV9; CDR3: CASSPGGGNQETQYF; DNA: TGTGCCAGCAGCCCTGGGGGGGGTAACCAAGAGACCCAGTACTTC
J: TRBJ1-1; D: -; size: few; V: TRBV19; CDR3: CASSIPTLINTEAFF; DNA: TGTGCCAGTAGTATCCCTACACTTATAAACACTGAAGCTTTCTTT
J: TRBJ2-5; D: -; size: -; V: TRBV20-1; CDR3: CSASGRIPQETQYF; DNA: TGCAGTGCTTCTGGTCGGATCCCCCAAGAGACCCAGTACTTC
J: TRBJ2-7; D: TRBD1; size: -; V: TRBV10-3; CDR3: CAISEDRQGSGYF; DNA: TGTGCCATCAGTGAGGACAGACAGGGAAGCGGGTACTTC
J: TRBJ1-1; D: -; size: -; V: TRBV12-5; CDR3: CASGPIGEAFF; DNA: TGTGCTAGTGGGCCTATTGGGGAAGCTTTCTTT
J: TRBJ2-7; D: -; size: few; V: TRBV6-5; CDR3: CASSITHGNEQYF; DNA: TGTGCCAGCAGTATAACCCACGGGAACGAGCAGTACTTC
J: TRBJ1-2; D: TRBD1; size: few; V: TRBV7-2; CDR3: CASSSLRDRGYGYTF; DNA: TGTGCCAGCAGCTCCCTCCGGGACAGGGGTTATGGCTACACCTTC
J: TRBJ1-5; D: TRBD1; size: -; V: TRBV20-1; CDR3: CSASGQGAGNQPQHF; DNA: TGCAGTGCTAGCGGACAGGGGGCTGGCAATCAGCCCCAGCATTTT
J: TRBJ1-2; D: -; size: -; V: TRBV9; CDR3: CASAGEALRRGYTF; DNA: TGTGCCAGCGCCGGGGAGGCCCTGCGGCGTGGCTACACCTTC
J: TRBJ2-7; D: -; size: many; V: TRBV24-1; CDR3: CATSVGATYEQYF; DNA: TGTGCCACCAGTGTGGGGGCTACCTACGAGCAGTACTTC
J: TRBJ2-2; D: TRBD2; size: few; V: TRBV24-1; CDR3: CATSDFIGTSGMNTGELFF; DNA: TGTGCCACCAGTGATTTCATCGGGACTAGCGGGATGAACACCGGGGAGCTGTTTTTT
J: TRBJ2-7; D: -; size: -; V: TRBV6-2/TRBV6-3; CDR3: CASSYPKPYEQYF; DNA: TGTGCCAGCAGTTACCCCAAGCCTTACGAGCAGTACTTC
J: TRBJ1-4; D: -; size: -; V: TRBV5-4; CDR3: CASSPTQNEKLFF; DNA: TGTGCCAGCAGTCCTACACAAAATGAAAAACTGTTTTTT
J: TRBJ1-5; D: -; size: few; V: TRBV7-8; CDR3: CASSLTANSNQPQHF; DNA: TGTGCCAGCAGCTTAACGGCGAATAGCAATCAGCCCCAGCATTTT
J: TRBJ1-2; D: TRBD1; size: -; V: TRBV6-5; CDR3: CASSRGTGGNYGYTF; DNA: TGTGCCAGCAGTCGAGGGACAGGGGGCAACTATGGCTACACCTTC
J: TRBJ2-7; D: TRBD2; size: -; V: TRBV5-1; CDR3: CASSLSGGLYEQYF; DNA: TGCGCCAGCAGCCTGAGCGGGGGGCTCTACGAGCAGTACTTC
J: TRBJ1-1; D: -; size: -; V: TRBV5-1; CDR3: CASSPRQTNTEAFF; DNA: TGCGCCAGCAGCCCCCGACAGACGAACACTGAAGCTTTCTTT
J: TRBJ1-1; D: TRBD1; size: few; V: TRBV2; CDR3: CASRPDRTNTEAFF; DNA: TGTGCCAGCAGGCCGGACAGGACGAACACTGAAGCTTTCTTT
J: TRBJ2-5; D: TRBD2; size: -; V: TRBV4-1; CDR3: CASSQAAGEETQYF; DNA: TGCGCCAGCAGCCAAGCCGCGGGGGAGGAGACCCAGTACTTC
J: TRBJ1-5; D: TRBD1; size: few; V: TRBV20-1; CDR3: CSARPGQGAFGNQPQHF; DNA: TGCAGTGCTAGACCCGGACAGGGGGCATTTGGCAATCAGCCCCAGCATTTT
J: TRBJ2-5; D: TRBD2; size: -; V: TRBV7-2; CDR3: CASSPRGAGETQYF; DNA: TGTGCCAGCAGCCCGCGGGGGGCCGGGGAGACCCAGTACTTC
J: TRBJ2-2; D: TRBD2; size: few; V: TRBV24-1; CDR3: CATSDLWTSGNTGELFF; DNA: TGTGCCACCAGTGACTTATGGACTAGCGGGAACACCGGGGAGCTGTTTTTT
J: TRBJ2-2; D: -; size: once; V: TRBV19; CDR3: CASAQRTGSANTGELFF; DNA: TGTGCCAGTGCACAAAGGACGGGTTCGGCGAACACCGGGGAGCTGTTTTTT
J: TRBJ1-5; D: -; size: -; V: TRBV7-2; CDR3: CASSLAGRTGNQPQHF; DNA: TGTGCCAGCAGCTTAGCGGGGCGGACAGGCAATCAGCCCCAGCATTTT
J: TRBJ1-4; D: TRBD1; size: -; V: TRBV7-2; CDR3: CASSLRTAGGLTNEKLFF; DNA: TGTGCCAGCAGCTTAAGGACGGCAGGGGGGCTGACTAATGAAAAACTGTTTTTT
J: TRBJ1-2; D: -; size: few; V: TRBV13; CDR3: CASSGVGFANYGYTF; DNA: TGTGCCAGCAGCGGGGTCGGTTTCGCTAACTATGGCTACACCTTC
J: TRBJ1-5; D: -; size: -; V: TRBV2; CDR3: CASSPGHLENQPQHF; DNA: TGTGCCAGCAGTCCGGGACACCTAGAGAATCAGCCCCAGCATTTT
J: TRBJ2-2; D: -; size: -; V: TRBV11-2; CDR3: CASSLFTGELFF; DNA: TGTGCCAGCAGCTTGTTCACCGGGGAGCTGTTTTTT
J: TRBJ2-5; D: -; size: -; V: TRBV12-3/TRBV12-4; CDR3: CASGPLPETQYF; DNA: TGTGCCAGCGGCCCCCTTCCCGAGACCCAGTACTTC
J: TRBJ1-3; D: -; size: -; V: TRBV10-2; CDR3: CASSEIPSQRRNTIYF; DNA: TGCGCCAGCAGTGAAATCCCCAGTCAAAGGAGAAACACCATATATTTT
J: TRBJ2-7; D: -; size: many; V: TRBV7-2; CDR3: CASSIKTLIPEQYF; DNA: TGTGCCAGCAGCATCAAGACACTAATCCCCGAGCAGTACTTC
J: TRBJ2-7; D: TRBD1; size: -; V: TRBV20-1; CDR3: CSAETGATYEQYF; DNA: TGCAGTGCTGAAACAGGGGCCACCTACGAGCAGTACTTC
J: TRBJ2-5; D: TRBD1; size: -; V: TRBV19; CDR3: CASSIARTGGQETQYF; DNA: TGTGCCAGTAGTATAGCAAGGACAGGGGGCCAGGAGACCCAGTACTTC
J: TRBJ2-2; D: TRBD2; size: few; V: TRBV2; CDR3: CASSEAGGGGGGELFF; DNA: TGTGCCAGCAGTGAAGCAGGCGGCGGGGGTGGCGGGGAGCTGTTTTTT
J: TRBJ1-3; D: -; size: once; V: TRBV29-1; CDR3: CSPQTSGEGTNTIYF; DNA: TGCAGCCCCCAGACTAGCGGAGAAGGCACGAACACCATATATTTT
J: TRBJ2-7; D: -; size: -; V: TRBV10-1; CDR3: CANSGGGRNPDERYF; DNA: TGCGCCAACTCGGGTGGGGGGCGCAACCCCGACGAGCGGTACTTC
J: TRBJ1-1; D: -; size: many; V: TRBV10-3; CDR3: CAISEDLQDGTSNTEAFF; DNA: TGTGCCATCAGTGAGGATTTACAGGACGGCACGTCGAACACTGAAGCTTTCTTT
J: TRBJ2-5; D: TRBD1; size: many; V: TRBV5-1; CDR3: CASSLTPGQEAETQYF; DNA: TGCGCCAGCAGCTTAACGCCGGGACAGGAGGCAGAGACCCAGTACTTC
J: TRBJ1-1; D: -; size: few; V: TRBV12-3/TRBV12-4; CDR3: CASSSGIVVLNTEAFF; DNA: TGTGCCAGCAGTTCGGGAATAGTAGTTTTGAACACTGAAGCTTTCTTT
J: TRBJ1-2; D: TRBD1; size: -; V: TRBV20-1; CDR3: CSARGGTGNGGYTF; DNA: TGCAGTGCTAGAGGCGGGACAGGGAATGGGGGCTACACCTTC
J: TRBJ2-5; D: TRBD2; size: -; V: TRBV29-1; CDR3: CSVGLAGGQGRETQYF; DNA: TGCAGCGTCGGACTAGCGGGGGGGCAGGGTCGCGAGACCCAGTACTTC
J: TRBJ1-1; D: -; size: -; V: TRBV18; CDR3: CASSPPGDTRAEAFF; DNA: TGTGCCAGCTCACCACCGGGGGATACGAGGGCTGAAGCTTTCTTT
J: TRBJ1-6; D: TRBD1; size: -; V: TRBV7-2; CDR3: CASSLGQGWDSPLHF; DNA: TGTGCCAGCAGCCTCGGACAGGGGTGGGATTCACCCCTCCACTTT
J: TRBJ2-5; D: TRBD2; size: -; V: TRBV5-1; CDR3: CASSSGLDWGQETQYF; DNA: TGCGCCAGCAGCTCGGGACTAGATTGGGGTCAAGAGACCCAGTACTTC
J: TRBJ1-3; D: -; size: -; V: TRBV10-3; CDR3: CAITSTGDSGNTIYF; DNA: TGTGCCATCACTTCGACAGGCGACTCTGGAAACACCATATATTTT
J: TRBJ2-7; D: TRBD1; size: once; V: TRBV30; CDR3: CAWSLGTGIYEQYF; DNA: TGTGCCTGGAGCCTCGGGACAGGGATCTACGAGCAGTACTTC
J: TRBJ1-1; D: -; size: -; V: TRBV19; CDR3: CASSITGTRNTEAFF; DNA: TGTGCCAGTAGTATAACGGGGACACGGAACACTGAAGCTTTCTTT
J: TRBJ1-5; D: -; size: -; V: TRBV9; CDR3: CASSDRRGNQPQHF; DNA: TGTGCCAGCAGCGACCGTAGGGGGAATCAGCCCCAGCATTTT
J: TRBJ1-1; D: -; size: -; V: TRBV7-9; CDR3: CASSPPAPRGTEAFF; DNA: TGTGCCAGCAGCCCCCCAGCCCCCCGGGGCACTGAAGCTTTCTTT
J: TRBJ1-2; D: -; size: -; V: TRBV20-1; CDR3: CSGISGDRNYGYTF; DNA: TGCAGTGGGATCTCAGGGGACCGCAACTATGGCTACACCTTC
J: TRBJ2-5; D: TRBD2; size: -; V: TRBV11-1; CDR3: CASSLAGGEETQYF; DNA: TGTGCCAGCAGCTTAGCGGGGGGGGAAGAGACCCAGTACTTC
J: TRBJ2-7; D: -; size: -; V: TRBV5-1; CDR3: CASTPGANSYEQYF; DNA: TGCGCCAGCACCCCAGGGGCCAACTCCTACGAGCAGTACTTC
J: TRBJ1-2; D: -; size: -; V: TRBV10-3; CDR3: CASRPDQAGGYTF; DNA: TGTGCCAGCAGACCCGACCAGGCGGGAGGCTACACCTTC
J: TRBJ1-4; D: TRBD1; size: few; V: TRBV6-5; CDR3: CASSRDRTNEKLFF; DNA: TGTGCCAGCAGTCGGGACAGGACGAATGAAAAACTGTTTTTT
J: TRBJ2-7; D: TRBD1; size: -; V: TRBV10-3; CDR3: CAISVRDRSYEQYF; DNA: TGTGCCATCAGTGTTAGGGACAGATCCTACGAGCAGTACTTC
J: TRBJ1-6; D: -; size: -; V: TRBV9; CDR3: CASSAYLDF; DNA: TGTGCCAGCAGCGCGTACCTCGACTTT
J: TRBJ1-1; D: -; size: -; V: TRBV20-1; CDR3: CSAPRGEGGYTEAFF; DNA: TGCAGTGCTCCGAGGGGGGAGGGTGGCTACACTGAAGCTTTCTTT
J: TRBJ2-5; D: TRBD1; size: -; V: TRBV15; CDR3: CATSRVGTGPQETQYF; DNA: TGTGCCACCAGCAGAGTAGGGACAGGACCCCAAGAGACCCAGTACTTC
J: TRBJ1-1; D: -; size: -; V: TRBV7-9; CDR3: CASSQARFGRTNTEAFF; DNA: TGTGCCAGCAGTCAGGCTAGGTTTGGCAGGACTAACACTGAAGCTTTCTTT